The present T cell receptor beta chain was sequenced within a study of technical replicates of blood from a handful of donors. Here immunoSEQ multiplex PCR was the method, and the copy in TCRdb shows in-frame clones only, minus some. This table has 30,000 to 40,000 clones, roughly nine tenths appearing once. The V end lost 4 bases, the J end lost 0 bases, and 10 bases lay between the germline ends. The CDR3 length is 13 residues. Germline V CDR1 and CDR2: SQVTM, ANQGSEA. Sequenced input: PBMCs. J is TRBJ2-7 and V is TRBV29-1; tentative D call: TRBD2 (5 bases). The TCR comes from a human donor in good health. Some clones in this sample may be carry-over from other donors' samples. CDR3 loop: CSVGTGSSYEQYF. The CDR3 DNA follows: TGCAGCGTTGGGACTGGGAGCTCCTACGAGCAGTACTTC.